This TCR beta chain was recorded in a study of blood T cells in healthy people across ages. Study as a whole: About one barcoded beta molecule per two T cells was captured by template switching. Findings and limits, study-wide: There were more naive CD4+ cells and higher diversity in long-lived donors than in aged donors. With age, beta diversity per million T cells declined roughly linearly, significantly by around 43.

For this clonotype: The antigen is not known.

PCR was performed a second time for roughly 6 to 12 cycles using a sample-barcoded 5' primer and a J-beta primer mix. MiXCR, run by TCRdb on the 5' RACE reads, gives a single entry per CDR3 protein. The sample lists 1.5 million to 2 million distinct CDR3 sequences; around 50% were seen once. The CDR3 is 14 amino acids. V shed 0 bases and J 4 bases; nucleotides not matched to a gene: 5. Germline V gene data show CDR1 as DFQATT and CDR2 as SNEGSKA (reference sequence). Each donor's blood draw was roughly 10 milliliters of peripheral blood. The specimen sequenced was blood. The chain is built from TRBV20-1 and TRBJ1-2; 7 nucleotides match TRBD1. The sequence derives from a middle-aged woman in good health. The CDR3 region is CSARDTGTAYGYTF. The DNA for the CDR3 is TGCAGTGCTAGAGATACGGGGACAGCCTATGGCTACACCTTC.